Listed below are T cell receptor beta chains from one sample, sequenced in a study of blood T cell repertoires in COVID-19. Data came from immunoSEQ multiplex PCR; TCRdb stores just in-frame clones and leaves some out. The profile covers about 140,000 clones, with more than 75% appearing a single time and roughly 5% taken by the ten largest. Sequenced: peripheral blood. Receptor source: a human donor in a cohort sampled during active COVID-19. Each CDR3 is given with its conserved first and last residue. The D gene is left open where the match is weak. A clone size is listed for some rows: how often the clone was seen (once, few, many), or a class if it is expanded.

J,D,size,V,length,CDR3,DNA
TRBJ2-7,TRBD1,once,TRBV11-2,14,CASSIGQGYYEQYF,TGTGCCAGCAGCATCGGACAGGGCTACTACGAGCAGTACTTC
TRBJ1-2,TRBD1,once,TRBV6-5,13,CASSKGQGSRYTF,TGTGCCAGCAGTAAGGGACAGGGGAGCCGCTACACCTTC
TRBJ2-7,TRBD2,.,TRBV12-3/TRBV12-4,13,CASSFGRGSEQYF,TGTGCCAGCAGTTTTGGTCGCGGGAGCGAGCAGTACTTC
TRBJ2-2,TRBD2,.,TRBV5-1,16,CASSLGAGAYGGELFF,TGCGCCAGCAGCTTGGGAGCGGGGGCGTATGGCGGGGAGCTGTTTTTT
TRBJ2-3,.,.,TRBV3-1/TRBV3-2,17,CASSHSAAGRGTDTQYF,TGTGCCAGCAGCCATTCGGCGGCGGGACGGGGCACAGATACGCAGTATTTT
TRBJ2-5,.,.,TRBV3-1/TRBV3-2,15,CASSPSEKGLETQYF,TGTGCCAGCAGCCCCAGTGAGAAGGGACTAGAGACCCAGTACTTC
TRBJ2-1,TRBD2,once,TRBV29-1,17,CSVGRASGGAMYNEQFF,TGCAGCGTCGGTAGGGCTAGCGGGGGGGCTATGTACAATGAGCAGTTCTTC
TRBJ2-7,TRBD2,.,TRBV10-3,19,CAISESGTSGTKSSYEQYF,TGTGCCATCAGTGAATCCGGGACTAGCGGGACCAAGAGCTCCTACGAGCAGTACTTC
TRBJ2-5,.,.,TRBV5-1,16,CATPTVVRDFQETQYF,TGCGCCACCCCGACCGTCGTCCGGGACTTCCAAGAGACCCAGTACTTC
TRBJ1-2,.,.,TRBV28,12,CASTEGTGGYTF,TGTGCCAGCACTGAGGGTACGGGAGGCTACACCTTC
TRBJ1-3,.,few,TRBV19,14,CASSRPTEGNTIYF,TGTGCCAGTAGTAGGCCGACGGAGGGAAACACCATATATTTT
TRBJ1-2,TRBD1,.,TRBV7-3,14,CASSLMSGQRCYTF,TGTGCCAGCAGCCTTATGTCGGGACAGCGGTGCTACACCTTC
TRBJ1-2,TRBD1,.,TRBV3-1/TRBV3-2,16,CASTPGQISSNYGYTF,TGTGCCAGCACCCCGGGACAGATAAGTTCTAACTATGGCTACACCTTC
TRBJ2-3,.,.,TRBV9,15,CASSAGGVPTDTQYF,TGTGCCAGCAGCGCAGGCGGGGTGCCCACAGATACGCAGTATTTT
TRBJ2-2,.,.,TRBV28,15,CASSPIRGYTGELFF,TGTGCCAGCAGCCCAATTCGGGGGTACACCGGGGAGCTGTTTTTT
TRBJ1-2,TRBD1,few,TRBV6-5,13,CASSLTTGEGYTF,TGTGCCAGCAGCTTGACTACAGGGGAGGGCTACACCTTC
TRBJ1-1,.,.,TRBV7-8,15,CASSPNPGVNTEAFF,TGTGCCAGCAGCCCGAACCCAGGGGTAAACACTGAAGCTTTCTTT
TRBJ2-2,.,.,TRBV7-9,11,CASSLTGELFF,TGTGCCAGCAGCCTCACCGGGGAGCTGTTTTTT
TRBJ2-7,.,few,TRBV28,13,CASSIPNSLRQYF,TGTGCCAGCAGCATCCCTAACAGTCTGCGGCAGTACTTC
TRBJ2-3,TRBD1,.,TRBV7-7,15,CASSPTGGGTDTQYF,TGTGCCAGCAGCCCGACAGGGGGCGGCACAGATACGCAGTATTTT
TRBJ2-7,.,.,TRBV9,14,CASSPQGGTDEQYF,TGTGCCAGCAGCCCTCAGGGCGGAACGGACGAGCAGTACTTC
TRBJ2-3,TRBD2,.,TRBV30,15,CAWRGTSGNTDTQYF,TGTGCCTGGAGAGGAACTAGCGGGAACACAGATACGCAGTATTTT
TRBJ2-1,.,once,TRBV27,15,CASRGLGGFYNEQFF,TGTGCCAGCAGGGGTCTCGGCGGTTTTTACAATGAGCAGTTCTTC
TRBJ2-1,TRBD1,once,TRBV18,15,CASSPPTGLGSEQFF,TGTGCCAGCTCACCTCCGACAGGGTTAGGCTCTGAGCAGTTCTTC
TRBJ2-2,TRBD2,.,TRBV5-6,18,CASSRREGLAANTGELFF,TGTGCCAGCAGTCGGCGGGAAGGCCTAGCGGCGAACACCGGGGAGCTGTTTTTT
TRBJ1-2,TRBD1,.,TRBV28,14,CASSWGQTNYGYTF,TGTGCCAGCAGTTGGGGACAGACTAACTATGGCTACACCTTC
TRBJ1-2,TRBD1,.,TRBV7-9,13,CASSPGTDYGYTF,TGTGCCAGCAGCCCCGGGACAGACTATGGCTACACCTTC
TRBJ2-7,.,.,TRBV6-5,13,CATYKTGFHEQYF,TGTGCCACCTATAAGACAGGTTTCCACGAGCAGTACTTC
TRBJ2-1,.,few,TRBV7-3,12,CASSSSRNEQFF,TGTGCCAGCAGCTCTTCGCGAAATGAGCAGTTCTTC
TRBJ1-1,.,.,TRBV5-6,16,CASSLRGGRRGTEAFF,TGTGCCAGCAGCTTAAGAGGGGGACGAAGGGGCACTGAAGCTTTCTTT
TRBJ2-1,TRBD2,.,TRBV27,15,CASSLDSSGSDEQFF,TGTGCCAGCAGTTTAGATTCGAGCGGGAGCGATGAGCAGTTCTTC
TRBJ2-2,TRBD2,.,TRBV2,15,CASRMSGVNTGELFF,TGTGCCAGCAGGATGAGCGGGGTCAACACCGGGGAGCTGTTTTTT
TRBJ1-1,TRBD1,.,TRBV4-2,17,CASSQVLQGARNTEAFF,TGTGCCAGCAGCCAAGTATTACAGGGGGCTCGGAACACTGAAGCTTTCTTT
TRBJ2-7,.,.,TRBV6-5,14,CASSLGGAGYEQYF,TGTGCCAGCAGTTTAGGGGGGGCGGGCTACGAGCAGTACTTC
TRBJ2-1,TRBD2,.,TRBV7-3,15,CASSPSGGAFNEQFF,TGTGCCAGCAGCCCGAGCGGGGGGGCCTTCAATGAGCAGTTCTTC
TRBJ2-1,.,.,TRBV15,13,CATSRASVSEQFF,TGTGCCACCAGCAGAGCCAGCGTCTCGGAGCAGTTCTTC
TRBJ2-5,.,.,TRBV30,11,CAWSLRGTQYF,TGTGCCTGGAGTCTCAGGGGCACCCAGTACTTC